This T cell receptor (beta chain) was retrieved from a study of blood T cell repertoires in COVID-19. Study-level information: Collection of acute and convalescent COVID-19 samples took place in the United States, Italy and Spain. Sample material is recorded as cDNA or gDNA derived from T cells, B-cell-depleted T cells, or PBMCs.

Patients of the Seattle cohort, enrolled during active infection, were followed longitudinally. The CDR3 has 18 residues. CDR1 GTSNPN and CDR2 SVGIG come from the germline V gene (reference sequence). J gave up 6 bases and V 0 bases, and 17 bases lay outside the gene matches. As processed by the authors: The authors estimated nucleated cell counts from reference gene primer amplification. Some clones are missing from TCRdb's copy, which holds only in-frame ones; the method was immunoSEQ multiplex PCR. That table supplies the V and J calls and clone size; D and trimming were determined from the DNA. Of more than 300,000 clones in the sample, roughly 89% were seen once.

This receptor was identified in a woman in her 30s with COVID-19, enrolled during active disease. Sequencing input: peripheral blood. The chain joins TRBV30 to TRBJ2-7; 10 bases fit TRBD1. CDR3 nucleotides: TGTGCCTGGAGTGTACTTTTAATAGGGGGGACAGGGGCGCGCGAGCAGTACTTC. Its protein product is CAWSVLLIGGTGAREQYF.